This T cell receptor (beta chain) was sequenced for a study of response to subunit inactivated influenza vaccine. CDR3 length equals 13 residues. Germline CDR1 and CDR2: ENHRY and SYGVKD. V lost 2 bases, J lost 3 bases, and 5 bases lay in between. TCRdb used MiXCR to reprocess the RT-PCR reads, holding one entry per CDR3 protein. The table shows hundreds of thousands of distinct CDR3 sequences, with roughly 10% occurring only once. This clonotype has only a few counts. The same specimen was also included in a second study, on T cells expressing NK-cell markers. Turning to that study: Making the TCR beta cDNA relied on 5'RACE template switching with UMIs. In about six donors, dominant CD3+CD56+NKG2C+ clones formed roughly 1.0-7.0% of CD8+ cells.

This clonotype originated in a man in his fifties who received an inactivated influenza vaccine. The sample was PBMCs from blood, taken on the day of vaccination. The rearrangement links TRBV10-3 to TRBJ2-1, with unresolved D. The CDR3 spells CAISEPYYNEQFF. The CDR3 DNA is TGTGCCATCAGTGAGCCTTACTACAATGAGCAGTTCTTC.